Each of the 20 T cell receptor beta chains below was sequenced from the same sample in a study of neurological immune-mediated disorders. Time point here: technical triplicate 1. Each CDR3 protein gets one entry after TCRdb re-called the 5' RACE reads with MiXCR. The table shows 20,000 to 30,000 distinct CDR3 sequences, with about 12% occurring only once. Sequencing was done on a sample of CD4+ T cells from blood. The origin of the receptors is a female donor with HTLV-1-associated myelopathy (HAM/TSP).

This clonotype was seen repeatedly, ten times or more. The V and J genes are TRBV28 and TRBJ1-4, with D maybe TRBD1 (6 bases). CDR1 and CDR2 from the germline V gene are MDHEN and SYDVKM. The germline V and J ends were trimmed by 6 bases and 6 bases, with 14 bases remaining between them. The CDR3 totals 14 residues. In nucleotides, the CDR3 is TGTGCCAGCAGCCCACAGGGAGGGGATGAAAAACTGTTTTTT. This gives the protein CASSPQGGDEKLFF.

This clonotype was recorded at least ten times. The chain combines TRBV20-1 with TRBJ2-3, with D possibly matching TRBD1 (6 bases). The CDR3 has 13 amino acids. CDR1 is DFQATT and CDR2 is SNEGSKA in the germline V gene (reference sequence). V was trimmed by 5 bases and J by 1 base, leaving 10 bases between them. The CDR3 here is CSAAGQRTDTQYF. CDR3 DNA: TGCAGTGCTGCCGGACAGCGCACAGATACGCAGTATTTT.

In this sample, this clonotype turned up a few times. The CDR3 DNA follows: TGTGCCAGCAGACCATCGGGACCAATCTACGAGCAGTACTTC. Encoded protein: CASRPSGPIYEQYF. The chain combines TRBV2 with TRBJ2-7, with D perhaps TRBD1 or TRBD2 (5 bases each). The CDR3 runs 14 residues. CDR1 is SNHLY, CDR2 FYNNEI, per germline. V shed 6 bases and J shed 3 bases, with 15 bases lying between them.

This chain links TRBV20-1 with TRBJ1-3; tentative D call: TRBD1 (5 bases). The CDR3 covers 17 residues. The V gene's germline CDR1 is DFQATT and CDR2 SNEGSKA (reference sequence). With 0 bases removed from V and 0 bases from J, the gap between germline ends came to 15 bases. CDR3 amino acids: CSARDSAVGTSGNTIYF. The CDR3 DNA reads as TGCAGTGCTAGAGATTCCGCCGTCGGGACCTCTGGAAACACCATATATTTT.

This clonotype was counted at least ten times. The J gene is TRBJ2-7, the V gene TRBV4-2; D may be TRBD1 (6 bases). The CDR3 covers 16 residues. Germline CDR1 LGHNA, CDR2 YNFKEQ. V was shortened by 0 bases and J by 1 base, with 13 bases between the two germline ends. The CDR3 sequence is CASSQDRTASSYEQYF. CDR3 bases: TGTGCCAGCAGCCAAGATAGGACAGCATCGTCCTACGAGCAGTACTTC.

This clonotype was detected many times. The chain carries TRBV12-3 or TRBV12-4 and TRBJ1-4; possible D gene TRBD1, 5 bases. The ends were cut back, 8 bases at V and 11 bases at J, with 18 bases in the middle. This CDR3 has 13 amino acids. The CDR3 region is CASGTASMGKLFF. In DNA form, the CDR3 reads TGTGCCAGCGGGACGGCCTCGATGGGGAAACTGTTTTTT.

With regard to this clonotype: This sequence may be a read error, since a much larger clone differs from it by one base. V usage is TRBV7-9 and J usage is TRBJ2-3, with D hard to call. From germline, CDR1 is SEHNR and CDR2 FQNEAQ (reference sequence). V lost 1 base to trimming and J lost 5 bases, with 28 bases between them. The CDR3 is made up of 20 amino acids. CDR3 sequence reads: CASSLDQYIPKTPWKDTQYF. The CDR3, as DNA: TGTGCCAGCAGCTTAGACCAATACATCCCAAAGACCCCGTGGAAAGATACGCAGTATTTT.

This clonotype was observed many times. V gene TRBV27 combines with J gene TRBJ2-3; D unclear. Germline-derived CDR1 and CDR2 are MNHEY and SMNVEV (reference sequence). The CDR3 sequence is 13 residues long. V lost 7 bases and J lost 1, with 9 bases in between. CDR3 amino acids: CASIGFGTDTQYF. In DNA, the CDR3 is TGTGCCAGCATAGGGTTCGGCACAGATACGCAGTATTTT.

Many counts were recorded for this clonotype. The chain employs TRBV7-2 and TRBJ1-1, with a tentative D call TRBD1 (5 bases). This CDR3 is 15 amino acids long. CDR1 SGHTA and CDR2 FQGNSA come from the germline V gene. Trimming removed 0 bases at V and 1 base at J, with 9 bases between. The CDR3 region has the DNA TGTGCCAGCAGCTTAGCGGGGGAGTGGAACACTGAAGCTTTCTTT. Translation gives CASSLAGEWNTEAFF.

This clonotype occurred many times. The CDR3 nucleotides read TGTGCCAGCAGTTACTCGACAGTAGAAAATTCACCCCTCCACTTT. This translates into CASSYSTVENSPLHF. The chain joins TRBV6-5 to TRBJ1-6, with a weak D call TRBD1 (5 bases). The CDR3 runs to 15 residues. Germline V gene data show CDR1 as MNHEY and CDR2 as SVGAGI. The germline V and J ends were trimmed by 0 bases and 7 bases, with 10 bases remaining between them.

This clonotype was seen ten or more times. The chain links TRBV20-1 to TRBJ2-7; D tentatively fits TRBD1 or TRBD2 (5 bases each). This CDR3 is 15 amino acids long. Germline V gene sequence: CDR1 DFQATT, CDR2 SNEGSKA (reference sequence). The V and J ends lost 0 bases and 2 bases respectively, with 14 bases between them. DNA for the CDR3: TGCAGTGCTAGAGATAAGGGACCGAGAGCCTACGAGCAGTACTTC. Translated, it gives CSARDKGPRAYEQYF.

This clonotype was seen many times. The chain recombines TRBV2 with TRBJ2-5; 11 bases align to TRBD1. The CDR3 extends over 13 amino acids. Germline CDR1 SNHLY, CDR2 FYNNEI. V lost 7 bases, J lost 5 bases, and 3 bases stayed unmatched. The CDR3 DNA reads TGTGCCAGCACGTGGGACAGGGGGGAGACCCAGTACTTC. It specifies CASTWDRGETQYF.

This clonotype was detected many times. The gene calls are TRBV5-1 and TRBJ2-7; unclear D gene. This CDR3 is built from 15 residues. The germline gives CDR1 SGHRS, CDR2 YFSETQ. The germline V and J ends were trimmed by 5 bases and 0 bases, with 15 bases remaining between them. The CDR3 DNA is TGCGCCAGCAGGGAAGTTTATCGCGGCTCCTACGAGCAGTACTTC. Residues: CASREVYRGSYEQYF. The full variable domain, in which reference TRBV5-1 and TRBJ2-7 provide the parts outside the CDR3, is KAGVTQTPRYLIKTRGQQVTLSCSPISGHRSVSWYQQTPGQGLQFLFEYFSETQRNKGNFPGRFSGRQFSNSRSEMNVSTLELGDSALYLCASREVYRGSYEQYFGPGTRLTVT.

This CDR3 reads CASSFDSNLTEAFF. Here the CDR3 DNA reads TGCGCCAGCAGCTTCGACAGCAACTTGACTGAAGCTTTCTTT. The chain uses TRBV5-1 and TRBJ1-1; a weak D match, TRBD1 (5 bases). V lost 2 bases and J 5 bases, leaving 13 bases between the germline ends. The CDR3 is made up of 14 amino acids. Per the germline V gene, CDR1 is SGHRS and CDR2 is YFSETQ.

Ten or more counts support this clonotype. This chain joins TRBV7-2 and TRBJ2-1; 8 bases line up with TRBD2. The V segment lost 1 base and the J segment 5 bases; nucleotides outside the gene matches: 4. Per germline, CDR1 SGHTA and CDR2 FQGNSA. The CDR3 is 15 amino acids. The CDR3 nucleotides are TGTGCCAGCAGCTTAGTGGCGGGGGGAAACAATGAGCAGTTCTTC. Residues: CASSLVAGGNNEQFF.

Ten or more counts support this clonotype. The chain couples TRBV18 to TRBJ2-7; no definite D call. The germline V gene has CDR1 KGHSH and CDR2 LQKENI. The ends were cut back, 1 base at V and 1 base at J, with 11 bases in the middle. CDR3 length: 15 residues. The chain's CDR3 is CASSPRPDGSYEQYF. In nucleotides, the CDR3 is TGTGCCAGCTCACCACGACCGGACGGATCCTACGAGCAGTACTTC.

This clonotype was observed many times. V is TRBV20-1 and J is TRBJ1-5, with a possible D match to TRBD1 (5 bases). Trimming left V 5 bases short and J 6 bases short, with 14 bases between. Germline V gene data show CDR1 as DFQATT and CDR2 as SNEGSKA (reference sequence). The CDR3 length is 13 residues. This CDR3 is CSALRGIGQPQHF. For the CDR3, the DNA is TGCAGTGCTCTCCGGGGGATCGGTCAGCCCCAGCATTTT.

The rearrangement joins TRBV18 to TRBJ2-7, with 8 bases matching TRBD1. This CDR3 is built from 15 residues. Germline loops: CDR1 KGHSH, CDR2 LQKENI. The trim removed 6 bases at V and 4 bases at J, leaving 11 bases unmatched. CDR3: CASSKDRGDRYEQYF. The CDR3 bases are TGTGCCAGCTCCAAAGACAGGGGCGACCGGTACGAGCAGTACTTC.

This clonotype has at least ten counts. CDR3 region: CASSQDLGPLGEKLFF. CDR3 coding DNA: TGCGCCAGCAGCCAAGATCTGGGCCCCCTGGGTGAAAAACTGTTTTTT. The genes are TRBV4-1 and TRBJ1-4, with unresolved D. The CDR3 length is 16 residues. V lost 0 bases to trimming and J lost 7 bases, with 15 bases between them. Germline CDR1 MGHRA, CDR2 YSYEKL.

This clonotype was observed at least ten times. This chain links TRBV20-1 with TRBJ2-3, with D possibly TRBD1 on 6 matching bases. CDR1 is DFQATT and CDR2 is SNEGSKA in the germline V gene (reference sequence). This CDR3 is built from 16 residues. V lost 2 bases to trimming and J lost 0 bases, with 15 bases between them. The CDR3 nucleotides read TGCAGTGCTAGATCCCTGGACAGTCCTAGCACAGATACGCAGTATTTT. Amino acid sequence: CSARSLDSPSTDTQYF.